The clone carrying this T cell receptor beta chain occurred a few times. Its matching antigen is unknown. The V gene's germline CDR1 is SGHTA and CDR2 FQGNSA. CDR3 size: 16 residues. V was pared by 1 base and J by 9 bases, with 10 bases of the junction left unmatched. This sample was included in a study of T cell repertoires in aging, cancer and after chemotherapy. Across the whole study: Millions of TCR reads were in the whole dataset. Whole-study results and caveats: Across the chemotherapy interval, each cancer cohort showed higher median generation probability, suggesting thymic rebound. Lymphoid organ infiltration in hematological cancer patients may impair thymic emigration or peripheral T cell expansion. Healthy donors lost TCR diversity with age mainly through richness, cancer patients through richness and evenness.

TRB rearrangements spanning V, D and J were amplified using mixed TRB-A/B primers. TCRdb reprocessed the multiplex PCR reads via MiXCR and lists one record per CDR3 protein. The repertoire has around 12,000 distinct CDR3 sequences, around a quarter of them found once; the top ten carry less than 10%. TCR beta rearrangements were amplified from peripheral blood genomic DNA. The TCR sequence derives from a human donor with a blood cancer. The sample comprised blood. The chain joins TRBV7-2 to TRBJ2-1; 9 bases are shared with TRBD2. The CDR3 DNA reads TGTGCCAGCAGCTTAGGGGGGCTAGCGGGACGAGCTGAGCAGTTCTTC. It yields the protein CASSLGGLAGRAEQFF.